This is a list of T cell receptor beta chains from one sample in a study of T cell responses to AZD1222 COVID-19 vaccine. The protocol was immunoSEQ multiplex PCR, while the TCRdb copy is restricted to in-frame clones and leaves out a portion. The sample records approximately 180,000 clones, 85% to 90% being singletons. The sample in question was peripheral blood, obtained on day 0 of AZD1222 vaccination. These receptors were obtained from an adult in good health. Each CDR3 is given with its conserved first and last residue. Fields, in order: CDR3 length, J gene, V gene, D gene, clone size, CDR3 protein, CDR3 DNA. A D gene is named only where the DNA matches it firmly. Clone size, where shown, is once, few, many, or a class for clones that have expanded.

11 TRBJ1-4 TRBV18 . . CASLQGEKLFF TGTGCCAGTTTACAGGGTGAAAAACTGTTTTTT
15 TRBJ1-5 TRBV28 . . CASSFPGGFHQPQHF TGTGCCAGCAGTTTCCCGGGGGGATTTCATCAGCCCCAGCATTTT
15 TRBJ2-1 TRBV9 TRBD2 . CASAGRGTTINEQFF TGTGCCAGCGCCGGGAGGGGGACAACTATAAATGAGCAGTTCTTC
14 TRBJ2-3 TRBV3-1/TRBV3-2 TRBD1 . CASSPRQGPDTQYF TGTGCCAGCAGCCCCCGACAGGGGCCAGATACGCAGTATTTT
14 TRBJ2-7 TRBV7-9 . . CASSFGTGTYEQYF TGTGCCAGCAGCTTTGGGACCGGAACCTACGAGCAGTACTTC
15 TRBJ2-7 TRBV6-5 . . CASSLEGVKGYEQYF TGTGCCAGCTCCTTGGAGGGAGTAAAAGGATACGAGCAGTACTTC
16 TRBJ2-7 TRBV9 . . CASSVAASNGPYEQYF TGTGCCAGCAGCGTAGCTGCTAGTAACGGTCCCTACGAGCAGTACTTC
14 TRBJ2-5 TRBV19 . . CASSIGPGAETQYF TGTGCCAGTAGTATAGGTCCGGGGGCGGAGACCCAGTACTTC
13 TRBJ2-5 TRBV7-8 . . CASSFADQETQYF TGTGCCAGCAGCTTTGCGGACCAAGAGACCCAGTACTTC
16 TRBJ2-1 TRBV6-6 . . CASSYRQGTTYNEQFF TGTGCCAGCAGTTACCGTCAAGGAACCACCTACAATGAGCAGTTCTTC
14 TRBJ1-5 TRBV3-1/TRBV3-2 . . CASSQGHRDQPQHF TGTGCCAGCAGCCAAGGTCACAGGGATCAGCCCCAGCATTTT
13 TRBJ2-7 TRBV13 . . CASSLGWETEQYF TGTGCCAGCAGCTTAGGCTGGGAAACGGAGCAGTACTTC
13 TRBJ1-6 TRBV6-1 . . CASSEWHNSPLHF TGTGCCAGCAGTGAATGGCATAATTCACCCCTCCACTTT
14 TRBJ2-7 TRBV6-1 . . CASSDKGTSYEQYF TGTGCCAGCAGTGATAAGGGAACCTCCTACGAGCAGTACTTC
17 TRBJ2-7 TRBV28 TRBD2 once CASSSGASGAFSYEQYF TGTGCCAGCAGCTCAGGGGCTAGCGGGGCATTCTCCTACGAGCAGTACTTC
16 TRBJ1-3 TRBV19 . . CASSRIAGASGNTIYF TGTGCCAGTAGTAGGATTGCGGGGGCGTCAGGAAACACCATATATTTT
14 TRBJ2-7 TRBV5-6 TRBD2 . CASSLWEGQGEQYF TGTGCCAGCAGCCTGTGGGAGGGCCAAGGGGAGCAGTACTTC
12 TRBJ2-2 TRBV5-1 TRBD1 . CASGTDTGELFF TGCGCCAGCGGGACAGACACCGGGGAGCTGTTTTTT
13 TRBJ2-1 TRBV6-5 . . CASSPQLYNGQFF TGTGCCAGCAGTCCCCAGCTTTACAATGGGCAGTTCTTC
15 TRBJ1-6 TRBV19 TRBD1 . CASKERQGDYSPLHF TGTGCCAGTAAGGAGCGACAGGGGGATTATTCACCCCTCCACTTT
16 TRBJ2-7 TRBV6-5 TRBD1 . CASSYPSGTGTYEQYF TGTGCCAGCAGTTACCCCTCCGGGACAGGGACCTACGAGCAGTACTTC
16 TRBJ2-3 TRBV6-5 TRBD1 . CASSSITGGHTDTQYF TGTGCCAGCAGTTCCATTACAGGGGGTCACACAGATACGCAGTATTTT
17 TRBJ2-5 TRBV4-2 TRBD2 once CASSPLAGGRIKETQYF TGTGCCAGCAGTCCACTAGCGGGGGGCCGAATTAAAGAGACCCAGTACTTC
13 TRBJ2-7 TRBV23-1 . . CASSQQSPYEQYF TGCGCCAGCAGCCAACAGAGCCCCTACGAGCAGTACTTC